The clone carrying this T cell receptor beta chain was observed a handful of times. The V gene's germline CDR1 is SGHNT and CDR2 YYREEE (reference sequence). V shed 5 bases, J shed 10 bases, and the junction held 11 bases outside the gene matches. This CDR3 has 13 amino acids. The source of the sample is a study of blood T cell repertoires in COVID-19. Produced via immunoSEQ multiplex PCR; TCRdb's table is partial and in-frame only. The sample lists 250,000 to 350,000 clones, 84% occurring once. The sample consisted of peripheral blood. The TCR was taken from a person aged 65-85 years with COVID-19, enrolled during active disease. The chain links TRBV5-4 to TRBJ1-1; 7 bases are a match to TRBD1. CDR3 nucleotides: TGTGCCAGCAGGCGGGGTCTTCAGGGGGGAGCTTTCTTT. It yields the protein CASRRGLQGGAFF.